A selection of T cell receptor beta chains follows, all from one sample in a study of Graves' ophthalmopathy and Graves' hyperthyroidism. TCRdb re-derived calls from the multiplex PCR reads in MiXCR, one entry per CDR3 protein. The profile shows about 700,000 distinct CDR3 sequences, under 50% of them singletons. Sequencing used peripheral blood. These receptors were collected from an adult man with Graves' ophthalmopathy. Both conserved end residues are part of each CDR3. Fields, in order: V gene, D gene, J gene, CDR3 protein. D genes are given only for firm matches.

TRBV5-6	TRBD1	TRBJ2-7	CASSLWDRGDEQYF
TRBV7-3	TRBD1	TRBJ1-1	CASSHPGQGTSEAFF
TRBV29-1	-	TRBJ2-7	CSVDSAEGYEQYF
TRBV15	TRBD1	TRBJ1-5	CATSRDRRIDQPQHF
TRBV9	-	TRBJ1-6	CASSGGMANSPLHF
TRBV6-5	-	TRBJ2-3	CASSTRPKAFTDTQYF
TRBV6-5	TRBD1	TRBJ2-7	CASSYGGQGAYEQYF
TRBV15	TRBD1	TRBJ1-2	CATSRVPAGGIYYGYTF
TRBV16	-	TRBJ1-2	CASSQFRRRGENYGYTF
TRBV7-6	-	TRBJ2-1	CASSPRGARNEQFF
TRBV7-8	-	TRBJ2-3	CASSLALTISTDTQYF
TRBV10-3	-	TRBJ2-7	CAISEEYEQYF
TRBV7-8	-	TRBJ2-7	CASSRFGGEQYF
TRBV19	TRBD1	TRBJ2-7	CASSIQGAHPYEQYF
TRBV27	-	TRBJ2-7	CASSRPGPSYEQYF
TRBV7-2	-	TRBJ2-7	CASSWAGEKYEQYF
TRBV6-5	TRBD1	TRBJ2-5	CASSDGQDQETQYF
TRBV12-3/TRBV12-4	-	TRBJ2-7	CASSSESGFFEQYF
TRBV5-6	TRBD1	TRBJ2-7	CASSKGQRSYEQYF
TRBV10-3	-	TRBJ2-2	CASSYRDIGELFF
TRBV19	TRBD1	TRBJ1-3	CAWRDSSGNTIYF
TRBV11-2	-	TRBJ1-2	CASSTSGTLNNYGYTF
TRBV10-3	-	TRBJ1-2	CAISEGHSNYGYTF
TRBV5-1	TRBD1	TRBJ1-3	CASSRDRGEGNTIYF
TRBV12-3/TRBV12-4	-	TRBJ1-1	CASGSSPYTEAFF
TRBV11-2	-	TRBJ2-5	CASSFYGGIGGETQYF
TRBV2	TRBD1	TRBJ1-1	CASSGQGPEAFF
TRBV4-1	-	TRBJ1-6	CASSQARTGTLHF
TRBV20-1	-	TRBJ1-2	CSASLPGDYGYTF
TRBV13	TRBD1	TRBJ2-7	CASSLGSGTGTYEQYF
TRBV2	TRBD1	TRBJ2-7	CASSVGTESYEQYF
TRBV19	TRBD1	TRBJ2-6	CASSDRASGANVLTF
TRBV4-3	-	TRBJ2-5	CASSPPKAPGTQYF
TRBV19	TRBD1	TRBJ1-5	CASRGQGNQPQHF
TRBV25-1	-	TRBJ2-5	CASRPPDPRRETQYF
TRBV20-1	-	TRBJ1-3	CSARVRGRGNTIYF
TRBV5-1	TRBD2	TRBJ2-7	CTSSLVPGTSGFYEQYF
TRBV2	TRBD1	TRBJ1-2	CASSLGGSPGYTF
TRBV5-1	-	TRBJ2-2	CASRLQNTGELFF
TRBV12-3/TRBV12-4	-	TRBJ2-3	CASSLMWDTQYF
TRBV15	-	TRBJ1-5	CATSRVWVSSNQPQHF
TRBV6-2/TRBV6-3	-	TRBJ2-7	CASSYEVGEQYF
TRBV30	-	TRBJ1-5	CAWSVRTDQPQHF
TRBV29-1	-	TRBJ2-5	CSGRETQYF
TRBV20-1	-	TRBJ2-7	CSARAGYPAEEQYF